This entry features one TCR beta chain sequence. The antigen is undetermined. The data were obtained in a study of cytomegalovirus exposure and HLA in healthy donors. Study outcomes and limitations: CMV serostatus was the sole immune exposure information available.

Germline CDR1 reads SNHLY; CDR2 reads FYNNEI. V gave up 3 bases and J gave up 8 bases; unmatched junction bases: 3. This CDR3 comprises 13 residues. PCR involved 60 Vbeta and 13 Jbeta primers. Produced via immunoSEQ multiplex PCR; TCRdb's table is partial and in-frame only. The sample has 110,000 or so clones, about 8% seen once; the top ten hold 5.5% to 7.5%. The sequence derives from a woman aged 40 to 49 in good health and CMV-seropositive. Sequencing was done on a sample of PBMCs. J is TRBJ2-1 and V is TRBV2; 8 bases line up with TRBD1. Here the CDR3 DNA reads TGTGCCAGCAGTGATAACAGGGGGGATGAGCAGTTCTTC. It codes for CASSDNRGDEQFF.